A single sample gave rise to the 25 T cell receptor beta chains below, sequenced in a study of T cell clonality in common variable immunodeficiency. Study-wide points: In common variable immunodeficiency, TCR beta chains reportedly carried fewer deletions and N-nucleotide insertions.

Measured with immunoSEQ multiplex PCR; TCRdb has only the in-frame clones, and not every one. The table lists 30,000 to 35,000 clones, with no singletons. These receptors' antigens are unknown. Sequencing was performed on peripheral blood mononuclear cells. Receptor source: a human donor with common variable immunodeficiency.

This clone was seen at least ten times. Sequencing ends 3 residues short of the CDR3 end; the germline J gene provides the rest. The V and J genes are TRBV5-1 and TRBJ2-5; D uncertain. The CDR3 contains 13 residues. CDR1 and CDR2 from the germline V gene are SGHRS and YFSETQ. V dropped 0 bases and J dropped 1 base, with 4 bases sitting between them. Partial CDR3 DNA: TGCGCCAGCAGCTTGGAGGCCCAAGAGACC. Its protein product is CASSLEAQET. Given in full, the CDR3 is CASSLEAQETQYF.

This clone came up many times. Incomplete CDR3 DNA: TGTGCCAGCAGCACCTACCGGGTGGTCGCCTACGAG. This translates into CASSTYRVVAYE. The CDR3 in full is CASSTYRVVAYEQYF. This chain joins TRBV5-5 and TRBJ2-7; D remains unclear. The read terminates 3 residues before the CDR3 end, so the remaining end is supplied by the germline J gene. This CDR3 spans 15 amino acids. V was shortened by 4 bases and J by 2 bases, with 16 bases between the two germline ends. Germline lookup yields CDR1 SGHKS and CDR2 YYEKEE (reference sequence).

On this clone itself: Read coverage stops 3 residues before the CDR3 terminus; the germline J gene supplies the remainder. The V call is TRBV30, the J call TRBJ2-3; TRBD2 is a possible D gene (7 bases). The CDR3 loop spans 14 amino acids. The germline CDR1 and CDR2 sequences are GTSNPN and SVGIG (reference sequence). Trimming cost V 6 bases and J 3 bases, with 16 bases left between them. The CDR3 sequence: CACSRGGPTDTQYF. The CDR3 DNA, read in part, is TGTGCCTGCAGTAGGGGGGGCCCGACAGATACG.

There are a few counts of this clone. Read sequence stops 3 residues before the CDR3 end, and the germline J gene provides the missing end. V gene TRBV2 combines with J gene TRBJ2-2; 8 nucleotides line up with TRBD1. The length of the CDR3 is 15 residues. Germline loops: CDR1 SNHLY, CDR2 FYNNEI. Trimming at V came to 6 bases and at J to 1 base, leaving 4 bases not matched to a gene. The sequenced part of the CDR3 DNA is TGTGCCAGCAGACGGGGGACAGGGAACACCGGGGAG. Translated, it gives CASRRGTGNTGE. The entire CDR3 sequence reads CASRRGTGNTGELFF.

Concerning this clone: The observed sequence ends 3 residues before the CDR3 terminus, with the missing tail filled in from the germline J gene. This chain uses TRBV19 with TRBJ2-7; 8 bases line up with TRBD2. Per germline, CDR1 LNHDA and CDR2 SQIVND (reference sequence). Trimming removed 3 bases from V and 6 bases from J; junction bases left unmatched: 7. This CDR3 is built from 14 residues. CDR3 DNA, as far as it was read: TGTGCCAGTAGTATGCGGGGGGCGCTAAGCGAG. Protein sequence: CASSMRGALSE. In full, the CDR3 reads CASSMRGALSEQYF.

In regard to this clone: Read coverage stops 3 residues before the CDR3 terminus; the germline J gene supplies the remainder. This sequence joins TRBV30 and TRBJ1-5; D gene uncertain. The V gene's germline CDR1 is GTSNPN and CDR2 SVGIG (reference sequence). The V gene lost 8 bases and the J gene lost 1 base, with 18 bases spanning the gap. This CDR3 has 15 amino acids. The CDR3 loop reads CARPPAQKSNQPQHF. The sequenced part of the CDR3 DNA is TGTGCCCGCCCCCCTGCACAGAAGAGCAATCAGCCC.

This clone was seen ten or more times. The read stops 3 residues short of the end of the CDR3; the missing end is completed from the germline J gene. This chain connects TRBV29-1 to TRBJ2-2, with D unresolved. Deletions cut 4 bases from V and 1 base from J, with 7 bases between. The germline V gene encodes CDR1 SQVTM and CDR2 ANQGSEA. The CDR3 length is 13 residues. The CDR3 loop is CSVVAENTGELFF. CDR3 bases read: TGCAGCGTTGTAGCAGAGAACACCGGGGAG.

This clone showed up many times. The read falls 3 residues short of the CDR3 end, and the missing part is taken from the germline J gene. The genes are TRBV5-1 and TRBJ2-5; 7 positions agree with TRBD1. Germline lookup yields CDR1 SGHRS and CDR2 YFSETQ. The CDR3 contains 14 residues. V lost 4 bases to trimming and J lost 5 bases; unmatched junction nucleotides: 8. The DNA read from the CDR3 is TGCGCCAGCAGCACCGGACAGGAAAAGGAGACC. It translates to CASSTGQEKET. In full, the CDR3 is CASSTGQEKETQYF. The whole variable domain, remainder taken from reference TRBV5-1 and TRBJ2-5, is KAGVTQTPRYLIKTRGQQVTLSCSPISGHRSVSWYQQTPGQGLQFLFEYFSETQRNKGNFPGRFSGRQFSNSRSEMNVSTLELGDSALYLCASSTGQEKETQYFGPGTRLLVL.

Remarks on this clone: Coverage ceases 3 residues before the CDR3 finishes, and the germline J gene fills in the end. The chain is built from TRBV20-1 and TRBJ1-3, with TRBD1 identical over 9 bases. This CDR3 is 15 amino acids long. V shed 6 bases and J 0 bases; nucleotides not matched to a gene: 6. Germline V gives CDR1 DFQATT, CDR2 SNEGSKA (reference sequence). CDR3: CSARTGAYSGNTIYF. CDR3 DNA (partial): TGCAGTGCCAGGACAGGGGCCTACTCTGGAAACACC.

The sample holds many counts of this clone. With the read ending 3 residues before the CDR3 end, the germline J gene is used to fill in that end. The chain employs TRBV5-5 and TRBJ1-2; a weak D match, TRBD1 (6 bases). The CDR3 is 14 residues long. Germline-derived CDR1 and CDR2 are SGHKS and YYEKEE (reference sequence). CDR3 amino acids: CASSLLGHLRYYTF. Partial CDR3 DNA: TGTGCCAGCAGCTTGTTGGGACATCTACGATAC.

This clone was seen more than once but under ten times. The DNA ends 3 residues before the CDR3 does, and the rest of the CDR3 is filled in from the germline J gene. The rearrangement joins TRBV30 to TRBJ1-2, with D tentatively TRBD1 (5 bases). This CDR3 is 12 amino acids long. The V and J ends lost 1 base and 4 bases respectively, with 7 bases between them. Germline loops: CDR1 GTSNPN, CDR2 SVGIG (reference sequence). The covered CDR3 bases are TGTGCCTGGAGTGCAGGGAGCTATGGC. Translating gives CAWSAGSYG. In full, the CDR3 is CAWSAGSYGYTF.

A word on this clone: The read ends 3 residues early relative to the CDR3; the germline J gene fills the gap. The V call is TRBV30, the J call TRBJ2-7; 8 positions agree with TRBD2. This CDR3 has 15 amino acids. The ends lost 3 bases at V and 2 bases at J; junction bases unmatched: 9. Germline V gives CDR1 GTSNPN, CDR2 SVGIG (reference sequence). This CDR3 is CAWSRGRPQPYEQYF. The sequenced CDR3 bases are TGTGCCTGGAGCCGCGGGAGGCCTCAACCCTACGAG.

This clone came up many times. The read gets to within 3 residues of the CDR3 end, and the germline J gene fills in the rest. The gene calls are TRBV20-1 and TRBJ2-3; weak D call: TRBD2 (5 bases). The CDR3 runs 14 residues. V lost 3 bases, J lost 2 bases, and 12 bases lay in between. Germline CDR1 and CDR2: DFQATT and SNEGSKA (reference sequence). Partial CDR3 DNA: TGCAGTGCTAGTTACGTAGCGCACACAGATACG. It yields the protein CSASYVAHTDT. The whole CDR3 protein reads CSASYVAHTDTQYF.

The sequenced CDR3 bases are TGTGCCAGCTCACCACCGAGGGGGACCCAGGAGGGGGCCAACGTC. It translates to CASSPPRGTQEGANV. The whole CDR3 protein is CASSPPRGTQEGANVLTF. The J gene is TRBJ2-6, the V gene TRBV18; D is possibly TRBD1 (6 bases). The read ends 3 residues shy of where the CDR3 ends; the end is completed using the germline J gene. CDR3 length: 18 amino acids. CDR1 is KGHSH and CDR2 is LQKENI in the germline V gene. The ends were cut back, 0 bases at V and 4 bases at J, with 16 bases in the middle.

With regard to this clone: The read finishes 3 residues shy of the CDR3 end, and the germline J gene is used to complete it. This chain links TRBV19 with TRBJ1-5, with no clear D. Trimming shortened V by 4 bases and J by 4 bases, and 8 bases separated the two germline ends. The CDR3 totals 13 residues. Germline CDR1 LNHDA, CDR2 SQIVND (reference sequence). The CDR3 sequence: CASSRAGNQPQHF. Partial CDR3 DNA: TGTGCCAGTAGTAGGGCCGGTAATCAGCCC.

Of note for this clone: Read data end 3 residues before the CDR3 end; the end is taken from the germline J gene. This chain joins TRBV30 and TRBJ1-1, with D hard to call. CDR1 and CDR2 from the germline V gene are GTSNPN and SVGIG (reference sequence). CDR3 length: 11 amino acids. V was pared by 3 bases and J by 6 bases, with 8 bases between. The chain's CDR3 is CAWSAVSEAFF. The sequenced CDR3 bases are TGTGCCTGGAGCGCGGTCTCTGAA.

This clone was seen a few times. From the germline J gene comes the end of the CDR3, since the read stops 3 residues before it. This rearrangement joins TRBV7-9 to TRBJ2-7; D is ambiguous. Germline assignment: CDR1 SEHNR and CDR2 FQNEAQ (reference sequence). Trimming took off 0 bases at V and 4 bases at J, with 4 bases between the two ends. There are 12 residues in the CDR3. The CDR3 bases that were read are TGTGCCAGCAGCTTAGCGCGTTACGAG. It encodes CASSLARYE. Given in full, the CDR3 is CASSLARYEQYF.

This clone showed up many times. The read ends 3 residues early relative to the CDR3; the germline J gene fills the gap. This rearrangement joins TRBV6-2 or TRBV6-3 to TRBJ2-5; D possibly corresponds to TRBD2 (5 bases). Germline V gene data show CDR1 as MNHEY and CDR2 as SVGEGT. Trimming pared 10 bases from V and 4 bases from J, leaving 13 bases between. This CDR3 has 12 amino acids. CDR3 DNA, as far as it was read: TGTGCCACCGGACTCACCCCAGAGACC. Its translation is CATGLTPET. The full CDR3 is CATGLTPETQYF.

A remark on this clone: The CDR3 extends 3 residues past the end of the read, so its final part is completed from the germline J gene. This chain uses TRBV5-1 with TRBJ2-7; TRBD2 might be the D (5 bases). Germline V gene data show CDR1 as SGHRS and CDR2 as YFSETQ. Deletions cut 7 bases from V and 1 base from J, with 21 bases between. The CDR3 extends over 16 amino acids. The CDR3 sequence is CASRERAGGSSYEQYF. The covered CDR3 bases are TGCGCCAGCCGTGAGAGGGCTGGCGGGTCGTCCTACGAG.

This clone was counted between two and nine times. The read ends 3 residues shy of where the CDR3 ends; the end is completed using the germline J gene. The chain links TRBV19 to TRBJ2-3; 11 bases map to TRBD2. CDR3 length equals 15 residues. With V trimmed by 6 bases and J by 5 bases, 7 bases remained unmatched. Germline CDR1 is LNHDA and CDR2 is SQIVND (reference sequence). The CDR3 bases that were read are TGTGCCAGTAGGAATAGCGGGAGGGCCGGAGATACG. Protein: CASRNSGRAGDT. The whole CDR3 is CASRNSGRAGDTQYF.

As for this clone: With the read ending 3 residues before the CDR3 end, the germline J gene is used to fill in that end. The rearrangement uses TRBV7-3 and TRBJ2-3; the match to TRBD2 covers 9 bases. Per the germline V gene, CDR1 is SGHTA and CDR2 is FQGTGA. CDR3 length: 15 amino acids. After removal of 3 bases from V and 8 bases from J, the junction contained 9 bases not matched to a gene. The CDR3 sequence is CASSLTAGGWGTQYF. The sequenced part of the CDR3 DNA is TGTGCCAGCAGCTTGACTGCGGGAGGGTGGGGTACG.

In its sample, this clone was seen many times. Incomplete CDR3 DNA: TGTGCCAGTACCCCCGGGACTAGCGGTTCCGGTGAG. Its protein is CASTPGTSGSGE. The CDR3 as a whole reads CASTPGTSGSGEQFF. V usage is TRBV19 and J usage is TRBJ2-1, with 11 bases that match TRBD2. The sequenced fragment ends 3 residues before the CDR3 boundary, so the rest is inferred from the germline J gene. The V and J ends lost 7 bases and 9 bases, in that order; junction bases with no gene match: 11. Germline CDR1 reads LNHDA; CDR2 reads SQIVND (reference sequence). The CDR3 length is 15 residues.

Notes on this clone: Read sequence stops 3 residues before the CDR3 end, and the germline J gene provides the missing end. This chain uses TRBV2 with TRBJ1-3, with TRBD1 matching over 8 bases. The J segment lost 7 bases and the V segment lost 4 bases, leaving 3 bases of the junction unmatched. In germline, CDR1 is SNHLY, CDR2 FYNNEI. This CDR3 spans 13 amino acids. The CDR3 spells CASSGTGTNTIYF. Incomplete CDR3 DNA: TGTGCCAGCAGTGGGACAGGGACGAACACC.

With regard to this clone: The read is 3 residues too short to cover the CDR3 end, so that end is filled in from the germline J gene. This chain links TRBV19 with TRBJ2-1, with 9 bases identical to TRBD1. V lost 3 bases to trimming and J lost 5 bases; unmatched junction nucleotides: 2. This CDR3 comprises 14 residues. CDR1 and CDR2 from the germline V gene are LNHDA and SQIVND (reference sequence). This CDR3 is CASSIWDRDNEQFF. CDR3 bases read: TGTGCCAGTAGTATCTGGGACAGGGACAATGAG.

On this clone: Read sequence stops 3 residues before the CDR3 end, and the germline J gene provides the missing end. The rearrangement joins TRBV20-1 to TRBJ2-7, with TRBD2 matching 11 bases. Trimming took 4 bases from V and 2 from J; bases not matched to a gene: 4. Germline V gene lookup returns CDR1 DFQATT and CDR2 SNEGSKA (reference sequence). CDR3 length equals 14 residues. The sequenced part of the CDR3 DNA is TGCAGTGCTATCCCTAGCGGGAGGACCTACGAG. Translated: CSAIPSGRTYE. The complete CDR3 sequence is CSAIPSGRTYEQYF.